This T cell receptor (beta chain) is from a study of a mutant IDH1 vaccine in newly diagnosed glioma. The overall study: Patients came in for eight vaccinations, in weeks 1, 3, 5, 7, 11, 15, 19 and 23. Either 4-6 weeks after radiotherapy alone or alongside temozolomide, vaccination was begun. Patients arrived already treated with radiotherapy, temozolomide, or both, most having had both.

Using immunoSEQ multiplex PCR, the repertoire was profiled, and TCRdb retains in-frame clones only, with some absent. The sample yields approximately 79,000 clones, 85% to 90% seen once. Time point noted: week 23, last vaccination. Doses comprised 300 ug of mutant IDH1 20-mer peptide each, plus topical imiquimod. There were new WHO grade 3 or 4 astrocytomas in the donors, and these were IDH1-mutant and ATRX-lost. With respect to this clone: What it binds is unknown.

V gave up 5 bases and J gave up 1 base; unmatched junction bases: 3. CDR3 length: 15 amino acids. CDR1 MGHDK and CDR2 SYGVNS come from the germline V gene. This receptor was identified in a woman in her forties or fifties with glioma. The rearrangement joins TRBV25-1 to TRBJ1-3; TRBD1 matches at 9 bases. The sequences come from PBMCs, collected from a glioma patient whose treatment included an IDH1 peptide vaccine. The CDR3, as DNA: TGTGCCAGCAGTAGAGGGACAGGGTCTGGAAACACCATATATTTT. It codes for CASSRGTGSGNTIYF.